The 30 T cell receptor beta chains presented below share a single source sample, sequenced in a study of T cell responses to AZD1222 COVID-19 vaccine. Here immunoSEQ multiplex PCR was the method, and the copy in TCRdb shows in-frame clones only, minus some. The sample yields about 84,000 clones, nearly 90% seen once. This specimen consisted of peripheral blood, obtained on day 0 of AZD1222 vaccination. The receptor source for this set is an adult in good health.

V is TRBV3-1 (or the pseudogene TRBV3-2) and J is TRBJ1-1, with a possible D match to TRBD1 (5 bases). This CDR3 is built from 14 residues. With 4 bases removed from V and 6 bases from J, the gap between germline ends came to 15 bases. From germline, CDR1 is LGHDT and CDR2 YNNKEL (reference sequence). This CDR3 is CASSRGDRWAEAFF. The DNA for the CDR3 is TGTGCCAGCAGCCGGGGGGACCGGTGGGCTGAAGCTTTCTTT.

This chain uses TRBV9 with TRBJ2-7; 8 bases are shared with TRBD1. The trim removed 4 bases at V and 6 bases at J, leaving 9 bases unmatched. Germline lookup yields CDR1 SGDLS and CDR2 YYNGEE. This CDR3 is built from 14 residues. The DNA for the CDR3 is TGTGCCAGCAGCCTCCGGGACAGGTCTGGCGAGCAGTACTTC. This codes for CASSLRDRSGEQYF.

The chain uses TRBV20-1 and TRBJ1-1; D is perhaps TRBD1 (5 bases). This CDR3 has 13 amino acids. Trimming removed 3 bases at V and 1 base at J, with 9 bases between. CDR1 is DFQATT and CDR2 is SNEGSKA in the germline V gene (reference sequence). The CDR3 bases are TGCAGTGCTAGTGGGGGAGGGAACACTGAAGCTTTCTTT. Protein product: CSASGGGNTEAFF.

The chain combines TRBV5-1 with TRBJ1-6; D might be TRBD1 (6 bases). Trimming took 4 bases from V and 5 from J, leaving 13 bases between them. This CDR3 region has 15 residues. CDR1 is SGHRS, CDR2 YFSETQ, per germline. The CDR3 DNA reads as TGCGCCAGCAGCCGCTGGACAGAAGATAATTCACCCCTCCACTTT. As protein: CASSRWTEDNSPLHF. Full variable domain (outside the CDR3, taken from reference TRBV5-1 and TRBJ1-6): KAGVTQTPRYLIKTRGQQVTLSCSPISGHRSVSWYQQTPGQGLQFLFEYFSETQRNKGNFPGRFSGRQFSNSRSEMNVSTLELGDSALYLCASSRWTEDNSPLHFGNGTRLTVT.

This chain connects TRBV7-9 to TRBJ2-3; a possible D gene is TRBD2 (6 bases). V was clipped by 5 bases and J by 3 bases, with 9 bases between them. Looked up from germline, CDR1 is SEHNR and CDR2 is FQNEAQ (reference sequence). The CDR3 runs 13 residues. This chain's CDR3 is CASSPGETDTQYF. The CDR3 bases are TGTGCCAGCAGCCCGGGGGAAACAGATACGCAGTATTTT.

The chain carries TRBV15 and TRBJ2-4; TRBD2 agrees at 16 bases. In germline, CDR1 is LNHNV, CDR2 YYDKDF (reference sequence). Trimming at V came to 5 bases and at J to 2 bases, leaving 6 bases not matched to a gene. The length of the CDR3 is 18 residues. CDR3: CATSPGLAGGPPKNIQYF. The CDR3 bases are TGTGCCACCAGCCCGGGACTAGCGGGAGGGCCCCCCAAAAACATTCAGTACTTC.

The chain has TRBV7-2 and TRBJ2-7; TRBD2 is a possible D gene (5 bases). The V gene lost 1 base and the J gene lost 0 bases, with 10 bases spanning the gap. Germline CDR1 is SGHTA and CDR2 is FQGNSA. The CDR3 length is 15 residues. Here the CDR3 reads CASSLGSAASYEQYF. In nucleotides, the CDR3 is TGTGCCAGCAGCTTAGGGTCAGCGGCCTCCTACGAGCAGTACTTC.

This chain connects TRBV19 to TRBJ2-5, with D unresolved. V was pared by 6 bases and J by 3 bases, with 11 bases between. The CDR3 contains 13 residues. CDR1 is LNHDA and CDR2 is SQIVND in the germline V gene (reference sequence). CDR3 amino acids: CASSTNREETQYF. CDR3 nucleotide sequence: TGTGCCAGTAGCACGAACAGAGAAGAGACCCAGTACTTC.

The V and J genes are TRBV7-2 and TRBJ2-1; 9 positions agree with TRBD2. The CDR3 has 14 amino acids. Germline V gene data show CDR1 as SGHTA and CDR2 as FQGNSA. Trimming cost V 1 base and J 9 bases; bases outside gene matches: 4. Here the CDR3 reads CASSLGPAGGEQFF. DNA for the CDR3: TGTGCCAGCAGCTTAGGGCCAGCGGGAGGTGAGCAGTTCTTC.

The chain joins TRBV18 to TRBJ1-1, with unresolved D. CDR1 KGHSH and CDR2 LQKENI come from the germline V gene. Trimming removed 2 bases at V and 5 bases at J, with 12 bases between. This CDR3 has 14 amino acids. The CDR3 spells CASSPEALATEAFF. In DNA form, the CDR3 reads TGTGCCAGCTCACCAGAGGCACTGGCGACTGAAGCTTTCTTT.

In its sample, this clone was seen a few times. The CDR3 sequence is CASTAGGEAFF. For the CDR3, the DNA is TGCGCCAGCACGGCGGGGGGCGAAGCTTTCTTT. The V call is TRBV5-1, the J call TRBJ1-1; tentative D call: TRBD1 (6 bases). Germline CDR1 SGHRS, CDR2 YFSETQ. This CDR3 spans 11 amino acids. V dropped 6 bases and J dropped 8 bases, with 11 bases sitting between them.

In its sample, this clone was seen once. This chain uses TRBV6-2 or TRBV6-3 with TRBJ2-3, with 13 nucleotides matching TRBD2. The CDR3 covers 18 residues. CDR1 and CDR2 (germline): MNHEY, SVGEGT. Germline trimming cut 5 bases from V and 3 bases from J; bases unmatched to any gene: 11. CDR3 amino acids: CASSPNTRLAGGTDTQYF. The CDR3 DNA reads TGTGCCAGCAGTCCCAATACAAGACTAGCGGGAGGTACAGATACGCAGTATTTT.

This clone has a single count. The V call is TRBV5-4, the J call TRBJ1-3; TRBD1 agrees at 8 bases. The V segment lost 2 bases and the J segment 5 bases; nucleotides outside the gene matches: 9. CDR3 length: 16 residues. CDR1 is SGHNT, CDR2 YYREEE, per germline (reference sequence). The CDR3 region is CASSLNGGTGRNTIYF. The CDR3 DNA sequence: TGTGCCAGCAGCTTAAACGGTGGGACAGGTAGAAACACCATATATTTT.

The chain carries TRBV5-4 and TRBJ1-1; D is ambiguous. The CDR3 has 13 residues. V gave up 4 bases and J gave up 3 bases, with 10 bases separating them. Looked up from germline, CDR1 is SGHNT and CDR2 is YYREEE (reference sequence). The CDR3 nucleotides are TGTGCCAGCAGCCGAGGGAGTCACACTGAAGCTTTCTTT. This codes for CASSRGSHTEAFF.

This clone was recorded only once. This chain uses TRBV6-1 with TRBJ1-5, with D uncertain. The CDR3 runs to 13 residues. Per the germline V gene, CDR1 is MNHNS and CDR2 is SASEGT. V dropped 6 bases and J dropped 7 bases, with 13 bases sitting between them. In DNA form, the CDR3 reads TGTGCCAGCAGCCCGGGAGTGGGGCAGCCCCAGCATTTT. This encodes CASSPGVGQPQHF.

This sequence joins TRBV30 and TRBJ1-2, with 8 positions matching TRBD1. V shed 1 base, J shed 8 bases, and the junction held 12 bases outside the gene matches. Germline lookup yields CDR1 GTSNPN and CDR2 SVGIG (reference sequence). This CDR3 has 15 residues. The CDR3 sequence: CAWSDYDRGWEGYTF. The CDR3 region has the DNA TGTGCCTGGAGTGATTACGACAGGGGATGGGAGGGCTACACCTTC.

The chain is built from TRBV25-1 and TRBJ2-5; unclear D gene. This CDR3 has 10 residues. CDR1 MGHDK and CDR2 SYGVNS come from the germline V gene. V was trimmed by 7 bases and J by 7 bases, leaving 7 bases between them. This CDR3 reads CASKRGTQYF. In DNA form, the CDR3 reads TGTGCCAGCAAAAGAGGGACCCAGTACTTC.

This clone was counted a single time. This chain connects TRBV5-1 to TRBJ1-2; 7 bases are shared with TRBD1. This CDR3 is 14 amino acids long. Trimming at V came to 4 bases and at J to 5 bases, leaving 8 bases not matched to a gene. The V gene's germline CDR1 is SGHRS and CDR2 YFSETQ. The CDR3 reads CASSVGTAGYGYTF. The CDR3 nucleotides are TGCGCCAGCAGCGTAGGGACAGCTGGTTATGGCTACACCTTC. Full variable domain (missing parts from reference TRBV5-1 and TRBJ1-2): KAGVTQTPRYLIKTRGQQVTLSCSPISGHRSVSWYQQTPGQGLQFLFEYFSETQRNKGNFPGRFSGRQFSNSRSEMNVSTLELGDSALYLCASSVGTAGYGYTFGSGTRLTVV.

V gene TRBV19 combines with J gene TRBJ1-2; a weak D match, TRBD1 (5 bases). The V gene lost 6 bases and the J gene lost 0 bases, with 11 bases spanning the gap. Germline CDR1 LNHDA, CDR2 SQIVND (reference sequence). This CDR3 contains 14 residues. The CDR3 DNA reads as TGTGCCAGTAGCCGGGACGGCTCTAACTATGGCTACACCTTC. This sequence encodes CASSRDGSNYGYTF.

The chain has TRBV5-1 and TRBJ2-2; 8 nucleotides align to TRBD1. This CDR3 comprises 15 residues. The junction had 7 bases not matched to a gene; V was cut back by 5 bases and J by 4 bases. The germline V gene encodes CDR1 SGHRS and CDR2 YFSETQ. CDR3 protein: CASRLETGATGELFF. The CDR3 DNA follows: TGCGCCAGCAGGCTTGAGACAGGGGCCACCGGGGAGCTGTTTTTT.

The chain carries TRBV28 and TRBJ2-3; D perhaps matches TRBD1 (5 bases). The CDR3 has 15 residues. V was shortened by 6 bases and J by 9 bases, with 22 bases between the two germline ends. The germline V gene encodes CDR1 MDHEN and CDR2 SYDVKM. The CDR3 DNA sequence: TGTGCCAGCAGACTCCAAAGGGGCATGAGGAGCACGCAGTATTTT. Protein: CASRLQRGMRSTQYF.

J is TRBJ1-4 and V is TRBV7-3, with TRBD1 matching over 8 bases. Germline V gives CDR1 SGHTA, CDR2 FQGTGA. The V and J ends lost 2 bases and 6 bases, in that order; junction bases with no gene match: 2. The CDR3 covers 14 residues. The CDR3 sequence is CASSLEQGDEKLFF. In DNA, the CDR3 is TGTGCCAGCAGCTTAGAACAGGGGGATGAAAAACTGTTTTTT.

CDR3 amino acids: CASSLAPQGLALGETQYF. DNA for the CDR3: TGCGCCAGCAGCTTGGCCCCTCAGGGACTAGCGCTGGGGGAGACCCAGTACTTC. This chain links TRBV5-1 with TRBJ2-5, with 10 positions matching TRBD2. The ends lost 0 bases at V and 5 bases at J; junction bases unmatched: 13. From germline, CDR1 is SGHRS and CDR2 YFSETQ. The CDR3 is 18 amino acids.

The genes are TRBV19 and TRBJ1-5, with D possibly matching TRBD1 (6 bases). The V and J ends lost 4 bases and 7 bases respectively, with 14 bases between them. The length of the CDR3 is 14 residues. Germline CDR1 reads LNHDA; CDR2 reads SQIVND (reference sequence). The CDR3 here is CASSKGEGWQPQHF. The CDR3 nucleotides are TGTGCCAGTAGTAAGGGGGAGGGGTGGCAGCCCCAGCATTTT.

The V and J genes are TRBV6-5 and TRBJ1-3; D gene uncertain. Germline CDR1 is MNHEY and CDR2 is SVGAGI. This CDR3 is 15 amino acids long. V dropped 6 bases and J dropped 4 bases, with 16 bases sitting between them. CDR3 sequence reads: CASRSAGSAGNTIYF. The CDR3 coding sequence is TGTGCCAGCAGGAGCGCGGGTTCTGCAGGAAACACCATATATTTT.

V is TRBV30 and J is TRBJ1-1, with D perhaps matching TRBD1 (5 bases). V was trimmed by 0 bases and J by 5 bases, leaving 13 bases between them. The germline gives CDR1 GTSNPN, CDR2 SVGIG (reference sequence). The CDR3 consists of 14 residues. The CDR3 loop is CAWSVKGLGTEAFF. Here the CDR3 DNA reads TGTGCCTGGAGTGTCAAGGGGTTGGGGACTGAAGCTTTCTTT. Full variable domain (outside the CDR3, taken from reference TRBV30 and TRBJ1-1): SQTIHQWPATLVQPVGSPLSLECTVEGTSNPNLYWYRQAAGRGLQLLFYSVGIGQISSEVPQNLSASRPQDRQFILSSKKLLLSDSGFYLCAWSVKGLGTEAFFGQGTRLTVV.

The V call is TRBV27, the J call TRBJ2-3, with 11 nucleotides matching TRBD2. With V trimmed by 11 bases and J by 7 bases, 8 bases remained unmatched. The germline CDR1 and CDR2 sequences are MNHEY and SMNVEV (reference sequence). This CDR3 spans 13 amino acids. The CDR3 spells CAVTSGSRNTQYF. CDR3 DNA: TGTGCCGTAACTAGCGGGAGTCGGAATACGCAGTATTTT.

Worth noting for this clone: The same CDR3 also results from other DNA sequences found in this sample. This chain connects TRBV30 to TRBJ2-5; weak D call: TRBD1 (5 bases). Germline V gene data show CDR1 as GTSNPN and CDR2 as SVGIG (reference sequence). The germline V and J ends were trimmed by 0 bases and 1 base, with 6 bases remaining between them. The CDR3 loop spans 13 amino acids. The CDR3 protein is CAWSVQAQETQYF. CDR3 sequence (DNA): TGTGCCTGGAGTGTACAGGCCCAAGAGACCCAGTACTTC.

The chain couples TRBV7-9 to TRBJ1-4; D uncertain. The CDR3 spans 14 residues. V was shortened by 5 bases and J by 1 base, with 8 bases between the two germline ends. Per germline, CDR1 SEHNR and CDR2 FQNEAQ (reference sequence). The CDR3 sequence: CASSPQLTNEKLFF. CDR3 nucleotides: TGTGCCAGCAGCCCACAGTTAACTAATGAAAAACTGTTTTTT.

The chain carries TRBV18 and TRBJ2-1, with 10 bases that match TRBD2. V gave up 1 base and J gave up 7 bases; unmatched junction bases: 7. CDR3 length equals 16 residues. Germline CDR1 is KGHSH and CDR2 is LQKENI. The CDR3, as DNA: TGTGCCAGCTCACCACTCGGGACTAGCGTTATAAATGAGCAGTTCTTC. Residues: CASSPLGTSVINEQFF.